This record covers a single T cell receptor (beta chain). Its antigen is undetermined. The sample comes from a study of cytomegalovirus exposure and HLA in healthy donors. The study's findings and limits: Per a prior analysis, the majority of TCR beta V segments were productive roughly 87% or roughly 30% of the time. The authors later linked a missense DCLRE1C variant to TCR beta V- and J-gene trimming.

At collection, donors were nominally healthy, but unrecorded immune exposures were probable. Germline CDR1 reads LNHDA; CDR2 reads SQIVND (reference sequence). J gave up 10 bases and V 2 bases, and 4 bases lay outside the gene matches. CDR3 size: 12 residues. PCR amplification relied on 60 Vbeta primers (plus 13 Jbeta primers). Some clones are missing from TCRdb's copy, which holds only in-frame ones; the method was immunoSEQ multiplex PCR. The sample has under 200,000 clones, approximately 80% seen once. Sequencing used PBMCs. The sequence was obtained from a man aged 60 to 75 in good health and CMV-seronegative. This chain links TRBV19 with TRBJ1-2, with 7 bases aligning to TRBD1. Here the CDR3 DNA reads TGTGCCAGTAGTATACCACAGGGGACCTACACCTTC. Translation gives CASSIPQGTYTF.